The subject of this entry is one T cell receptor (beta chain). What it recognizes is unknown. The data originate from a study of cytomegalovirus exposure and HLA in healthy donors. Study information: An early release of data contained around 80 million unique TCRs, which came from HLA-typed donors.

PCR involved 60 Vbeta and 13 Jbeta primers. Generated by immunoSEQ multiplex PCR, the TCRdb table keeps only in-frame clones and is missing some. In the table there are approximately 170,000 clones, about 79% of which are singletons. Study-level findings and limits: DRB1 had the most TCR associations and HLA-C the fewest, a later analysis found, with rates varying by HLA locus.

The V gene's germline CDR1 is KGHSH and CDR2 LQKENI. The CDR3 spans 14 residues. With V trimmed by 6 bases and J by 2 bases, 3 bases remained unmatched. The chain couples TRBV18 to TRBJ2-7, with 11 bases matching TRBD1. Material for sequencing was PBMCs. The sequence came from a female donor in good health and CMV-seronegative. CDR3 amino acids: CASSPGQGAYEQYF. In DNA, the CDR3 is TGTGCCAGCTCCCCGGGACAGGGGGCCTACGAGCAGTACTTC.